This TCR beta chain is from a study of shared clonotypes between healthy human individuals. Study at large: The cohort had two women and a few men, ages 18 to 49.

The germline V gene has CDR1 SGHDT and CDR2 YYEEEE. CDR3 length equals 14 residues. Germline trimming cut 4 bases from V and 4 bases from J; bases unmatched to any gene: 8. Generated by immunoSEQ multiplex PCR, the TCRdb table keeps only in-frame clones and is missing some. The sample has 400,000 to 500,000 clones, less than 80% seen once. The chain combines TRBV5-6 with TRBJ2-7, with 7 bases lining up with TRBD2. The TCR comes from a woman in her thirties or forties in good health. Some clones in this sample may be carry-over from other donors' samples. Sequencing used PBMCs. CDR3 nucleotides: TGTGCCAGCAGCCTCCGGGACTACAGATACGAGCAGTACTTC. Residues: CASSLRDYRYEQYF.